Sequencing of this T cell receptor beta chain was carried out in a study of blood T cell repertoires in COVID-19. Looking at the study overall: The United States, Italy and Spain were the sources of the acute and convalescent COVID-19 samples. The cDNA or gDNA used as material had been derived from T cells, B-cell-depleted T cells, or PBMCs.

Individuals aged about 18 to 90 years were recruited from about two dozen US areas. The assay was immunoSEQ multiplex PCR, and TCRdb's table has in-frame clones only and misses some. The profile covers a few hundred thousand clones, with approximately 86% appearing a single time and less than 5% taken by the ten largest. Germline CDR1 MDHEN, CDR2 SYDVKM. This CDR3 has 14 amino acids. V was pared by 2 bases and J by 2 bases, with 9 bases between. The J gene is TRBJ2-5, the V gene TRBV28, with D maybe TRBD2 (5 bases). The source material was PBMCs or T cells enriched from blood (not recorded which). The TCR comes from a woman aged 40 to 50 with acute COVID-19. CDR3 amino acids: CASSLGGPQETQYF. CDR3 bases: TGTGCCAGCAGTTTAGGAGGCCCTCAAGAGACCCAGTACTTC.